These T cell receptor beta chains were read from a single sample in a study of T cell changes during pregnancy in multiple sclerosis. Method: immunoSEQ multiplex PCR; TCRdb's copy keeps in-frame clones and lacks some. The sample includes about 100,000 clones, over 80% seen only once; the top ten take about 3%. The sequences come from peripheral blood, collected in the first trimester of pregnancy. All receptors derive from a female donor with multiple sclerosis, enrolled in a pregnancy study. Each CDR3 is given with its conserved first and last residue. A D gene is named only where the DNA matches it firmly. Clone size is given for some rows only: seen once, a few or many times, or a class if the clone is expanded.

CDR3 protein	CDR3 DNA	J gene	D gene	V gene	clone size
CASSTLAGDNEQFF	TGTGCCAGCAGCACACTAGCGGGAGACAATGAGCAGTTCTTC	TRBJ2-1	TRBD2	TRBV7-2	NA
CSVEDEWANTEAFF	TGCAGCGTTGAGGATGAATGGGCGAACACTGAAGCTTTCTTT	TRBJ1-1	NA	TRBV29-1	NA
CASSQDRIIYNEQFF	TGTGCCAGCAGTCAGGACAGAATTATTTACAATGAGCAGTTCTTC	TRBJ2-1	NA	TRBV6-5	NA
CASSLGGKTGELFF	TGCGCCAGCAGCTTGGGCGGAAAAACCGGGGAGCTGTTTTTT	TRBJ2-2	NA	TRBV5-1	NA
CASSTRLAHNEQFF	TGTGCCAGCAGTACGAGACTAGCGCACAATGAGCAGTTCTTC	TRBJ2-1	TRBD2	TRBV5-4	NA
CASSRGSLETQYF	TGTGCCAGCAGCAGGGGTTCGTTGGAGACCCAGTACTTC	TRBJ2-5	NA	TRBV7-8	NA
CASSFNRANEQFF	TGTGCCAGCAGTTTTAACAGGGCCAATGAGCAGTTCTTC	TRBJ2-1	NA	TRBV27	NA
CAIDREGRGGGQFF	TGTGCCATAGACCGGGAGGGCCGCGGTGGGGGGCAGTTCTTC	TRBJ2-1	TRBD2	TRBV10-3	NA
CASRRYEQYF	TGCGCCAGCAGGCGGTACGAGCAGTACTTC	TRBJ2-7	NA	TRBV5-1	NA
CASLEVGGYTF	TGTGCCAGCTTAGAAGTCGGGGGCTACACCTTC	TRBJ1-2	NA	TRBV28	NA
CASSLATASAGNQPQHF	TGTGCCAGCAGCTTAGCGACCGCCAGTGCGGGCAATCAGCCCCAGCATTTT	TRBJ1-5	NA	TRBV7-8	NA
CASSQGSRGLKEKLFF	TGTGCCAGCAGCCAGGGATCCAGGGGGCTCAAAGAAAAACTGTTTTTT	TRBJ1-4	TRBD1	TRBV7-2	NA
CASSQDSRVGYTF	TGTGCCAGCAGCCAAGATTCCAGGGTGGGCTACACCTTC	TRBJ1-2	NA	TRBV4-2	NA
CATSRDPGYEQYF	TGTGCCACCAGCAGAGATCCAGGCTACGAGCAGTACTTC	TRBJ2-7	NA	TRBV15	NA
CASRLLPLPSRQRRSGNTIYF	TGTGCCAGCAGATTACTCCCATTACCCTCTCGACAGCGACGATCTGGAAACACCATATATTTT	TRBJ1-3	NA	TRBV28	NA
CASSETVTSYEQYF	TGTGCCAGCAGTGAAACGGTTACCTCCTACGAGCAGTACTTC	TRBJ2-7	NA	TRBV6-1	NA
CASQTGRTEAFF	TGTGCCAGCCAGACAGGGCGGACTGAAGCTTTCTTT	TRBJ1-1	TRBD1	TRBV18	NA
CASSETPGQGFGETQYF	TGTGCCAGCAGTGAAACCCCGGGACAGGGGTTCGGGGAGACCCAGTACTTC	TRBJ2-5	TRBD1	TRBV2	NA
CASTAPGTSNEQFF	TGTGCCAGCACGGCACCGGGAACCTCAAATGAGCAGTTCTTC	TRBJ2-1	NA	TRBV28	NA
CASRPAGLSGNTIYF	TGTGCCAGCAGGCCTGCAGGGTTGTCTGGAAACACCATATATTTT	TRBJ1-3	NA	TRBV6-5	NA
CASSLVASGGADTQYF	TGCGCCAGCAGCTTGGTTGCCAGCGGGGGAGCAGATACGCAGTATTTT	TRBJ2-3	TRBD2	TRBV5-1	NA
CASSEALPAGEQFF	TGTGCCAGCAGTGAAGCGCTTCCAGCCGGGGAGCAGTTCTTC	TRBJ2-1	NA	TRBV2	NA
CASTETGTGNTIYF	TGTGCCAGCACCGAAACAGGGACTGGAAACACCATATATTTT	TRBJ1-3	NA	TRBV28	NA
CASSLGADRVNTEAFF	TGTGCCAGCAGTTTAGGGGCAGACCGTGTGAACACTGAAGCTTTCTTT	TRBJ1-1	NA	TRBV28	NA
CASSQDKQGRFQPQHF	TGCGCCAGCAGCCAAGATAAGCAGGGGCGGTTTCAGCCCCAGCATTTT	TRBJ1-5	NA	TRBV4-1	NA
CASSLIVLASGEQFF	TGTGCCAGCAGTTTAATCGTCCTAGCAAGTGGTGAGCAGTTCTTC	TRBJ2-1	NA	TRBV28	NA
CASSVALASITDTQYF	TGTGCCAGCAGCGTAGCGCTAGCGTCCATCACAGATACGCAGTATTTT	TRBJ2-3	NA	TRBV9	NA
CASSQRSTGTMNTEAFF	TGCGCCAGCAGCCAACGTTCGACAGGGACCATGAACACTGAAGCTTTCTTT	TRBJ1-1	TRBD1	TRBV4-3	NA
CATSRDLRGQSYNEQFF	TGTGCCACCAGCAGAGATCTCAGGGGGCAATCCTACAATGAGCAGTTCTTC	TRBJ2-1	TRBD1	TRBV15	NA
CASSLLGLAQEDTQYF	TGTGCCAGCAGCTTGCTCGGGCTAGCGCAAGAAGATACGCAGTATTTT	TRBJ2-3	NA	TRBV5-6	NA
CATTGQPSGRIYNEQFF	TGTGCCACCACAGGACAGCCTAGCGGGAGGATCTACAATGAGCAGTTCTTC	TRBJ2-1	TRBD2	TRBV27	NA
CASSDTTGDFTGELFF	TGTGCCAGCAGCGACACGACAGGGGACTTCACCGGGGAGCTGTTTTTT	TRBJ2-2	TRBD1	TRBV7-6	NA
CASGKTNRGWEFF	TGTGCCAGCGGCAAAACGAACAGGGGGTGGGAGTTCTTC	TRBJ2-1	TRBD1	TRBV7-9	NA
CSVERLARQETQYF	TGCAGCGTTGAGCGTCTAGCGAGACAAGAGACCCAGTACTTC	TRBJ2-5	NA	TRBV29-1	NA
CASSQRSGRAVDTQYF	TGTGCCAGCAGCCAGAGGAGCGGGAGGGCCGTAGATACGCAGTATTTT	TRBJ2-3	TRBD2	TRBV7-2	NA
CASSIEPRYTDTQYF	TGTGCCAGTAGTATAGAGCCCAGATACACAGATACGCAGTATTTT	TRBJ2-3	NA	TRBV19	NA
CASRDAGTRYEQYF	TGTGCCAGCAGGGATGCGGGCACCCGCTACGAGCAGTACTTC	TRBJ2-7	NA	TRBV2	NA
CASSYGGGFSGANVLTF	TGTGCCAGCAGCTATGGCGGCGGCTTCTCTGGGGCCAACGTCCTGACTTTC	TRBJ2-6	NA	TRBV5-4	NA
CASSQDRDRGQREKLFF	TGCGCCAGCAGCCAAGATCGCGACAGGGGTCAAAGGGAAAAACTGTTTTTT	TRBJ1-4	TRBD1	TRBV4-1	once
CASSSTGTGANVLTF	TGTGCCAGCAGCTCCACAGGGACTGGGGCCAACGTCCTGACTTTC	TRBJ2-6	NA	TRBV11-2	NA
CASNPGTGPHYEQYF	TGTGCCAGCAACCCAGGGACAGGCCCTCACTACGAGCAGTACTTC	TRBJ2-7	TRBD1	TRBV6-5	NA
CASSLVSGGRHYEQFF	TGTGCCAGCAGCTTAGTTTCGGGAGGCCGTCATTATGAGCAGTTCTTC	TRBJ2-1	TRBD2	TRBV7-9	NA
CASRKPTGLAGGVANEQFF	TGTGCCAGCAGGAAACCCACGGGACTAGCGGGAGGGGTTGCAAATGAGCAGTTCTTC	TRBJ2-1	TRBD2	TRBV27	NA
CASSGGRSNQPQHF	TGTGCCAGCAGTGGGGGGAGGAGCAATCAGCCCCAGCATTTT	TRBJ1-5	NA	TRBV28	NA
CSVQDRGLDEKLFF	TGCAGCGTCCAAGACAGGGGACTCGATGAAAAACTGTTTTTT	TRBJ1-4	TRBD1	TRBV29-1	NA
CASTPFSGRSSYNEQFF	TGCGCCAGCACCCCCTTTAGCGGGAGGTCGTCCTACAATGAGCAGTTCTTC	TRBJ2-1	TRBD2	TRBV5-1	once